This TCR beta chain comes out of a study of blood T cell repertoires in COVID-19. Clones were read by immunoSEQ multiplex PCR, and TCRdb kept only the in-frame ones, dropping some. The sample lists approximately 220,000 clones; roughly 85% were seen once. CDR3 length equals 15 residues. CDR1 is MNHEY, CDR2 SMNVEV, per germline (reference sequence). Trimming at V came to 7 bases and at J to 2 bases, leaving 7 bases not matched to a gene. This clonotype was obtained from a woman between 40 and 55 years old with active or convalescent COVID-19. Sequenced input: peripheral blood. The chain is built from TRBV27 and TRBJ2-3; the match to TRBD1 covers 9 bases. CDR3 DNA sequence: TGTGCCAGCACCTCGACAGGGGGAGACACAGATACGCAGTATTTT. Translating it yields CASTSTGGDTDTQYF.